What follows is one T cell receptor beta chain and its context. This specimen belongs to a study of CD8+CD57+ T cells in acquired aplastic anemia. In patients chosen for sequencing, flow cytometry had shown CD8+CD57+ cell expansion. It was genomic DNA that served as the template for profiling TCR beta VDJ and CDR3. MiXCR, run by TCRdb on the reads, gives a single entry per CDR3 protein. The repertoire consists of 200,000 or so distinct CDR3 sequences, with around half occurring once and the leading ten covering 9.7%. The specimen was sorted CD4+, CD8+, or CD8+CD57+ T cells (not recorded which) from PBMCs. The clonotype originates from a human donor with aplastic anemia.

CDR3 residues: CASSRGQLNTEAFF. Written as DNA, the CDR3 is TGTGCCAGTAGTCGTGGCCAGTTGAACACTGAAGCTTTCTTT. The chain has TRBV19 and TRBJ1-1, with D uncertain. With 5 bases removed from V and 0 bases from J, the gap between germline ends came to 10 bases. The germline gives CDR1 LNHDA, CDR2 SQIVND (reference sequence). The length of the CDR3 is 14 residues.